The source of this T cell receptor beta chain is a study of blood T cell repertoires in COVID-19. Study summary: T cells, B-cell-depleted T cells, or PBMCs provided the cDNA or gDNA that served as material.

The assay was immunoSEQ multiplex PCR, and TCRdb's table has in-frame clones only and misses some. The table has around 290,000 clones, about nine tenths seen once. Study members were between about 18 and 95 years old and lived in over 20 US regions. Cohorts were assigned according to the clinical history that participants reported. Germline values: CDR1 MGHDK, CDR2 SYGVNS. This CDR3 is 18 amino acids long. Unmatched junction bases numbered 8, after V lost 0 bases and J lost 3 bases. This clonotype was obtained from a woman younger than 35 who had recovered from COVID-19. Sequencing was done on a sample of PBMCs or T cells enriched from blood (not recorded which). This sequence joins TRBV25-1 and TRBJ1-3, with 10 bases aligning to TRBD1. CDR3 sequence reads: CASSEYIGTGDFGNTIYF. In DNA, the CDR3 is TGTGCCAGCAGTGAATATATAGGGACAGGGGATTTTGGAAACACCATATATTTT.